These 30 T cell receptor beta chains were all obtained from the same sample, sequenced in a study of shared clonotypes between healthy human individuals. Clones were sequenced by immunoSEQ multiplex PCR, and TCRdb holds only the in-frame ones, with some missing. The sample records roughly 2.2 million clones, 85% to 95% being singletons. Sequenced sample: naive CD4+ T cells from PBMCs. As to subset: CD45RA+ positively selected. These receptors were obtained from a man aged 18 to 35 in good health. Some clones in this sample may be carry-over from other donors' samples.

This chain uses TRBV2 with TRBJ2-1, with a weak D call TRBD2 (6 bases). The germline V gene encodes CDR1 SNHLY and CDR2 FYNNEI. The V gene lost 2 bases and the J gene lost 9 bases, with 11 bases spanning the gap. The CDR3 runs 13 residues. Here the CDR3 DNA reads TGTGCCAGCAGTGAACTGCGGGAAGGTGAGCAGTTCTTC. Translation gives CASSELREGEQFF.

The rearrangement links TRBV5-1 to TRBJ2-7; 14 nucleotides align to TRBD2. Germline CDR1 and CDR2: SGHRS and YFSETQ. V lost 0 bases, J lost 6 bases, and 17 bases stayed unmatched. There are 20 residues in the CDR3. Written as DNA, the CDR3 is TGCGCCAGCAGCTTGGCTCGGGGGACTAGCGGGAGCTTGAACCTAGGCGAGCAGTACTTC. Translated, it gives CASSLARGTSGSLNLGEQYF.

This chain links TRBV18 with TRBJ1-2; D not certain. Deletions cut 4 bases from V and 0 bases from J, with 9 bases between. The CDR3 is 14 amino acids. Germline V gives CDR1 KGHSH, CDR2 LQKENI. The CDR3 spells CASSLAGTNYGYTF. DNA for the CDR3: TGTGCCAGCTCACTTGCCGGCACTAACTATGGCTACACCTTC.

As DNA, the CDR3 is TGTGCCATCGGCCTCCCTTTGGGTACGCAGTATTTT. Its protein product is CAIGLPLGTQYF. The chain employs TRBV27 and TRBJ2-3; D unclear. With 10 bases removed from V and 8 bases from J, the gap between germline ends came to 16 bases. Germline loops: CDR1 MNHEY, CDR2 SMNVEV (reference sequence). The length of the CDR3 is 12 residues.

The chain links TRBV5-6 to TRBJ2-1; TRBD2 agrees at 12 bases. In germline, CDR1 is SGHDT, CDR2 YYEEEE. J gave up 0 bases and V 7 bases, and 8 bases lay outside the gene matches. This CDR3 spans 17 amino acids. DNA for the CDR3: TGTGCCAGCGGGGCGGTGACTAGCGGGAGCTCCTACAATGAGCAGTTCTTC. Residues: CASGAVTSGSSYNEQFF.

The chain carries TRBV19 and TRBJ1-5, with a possible D match to TRBD1 (5 bases). This CDR3 comprises 15 residues. From germline, CDR1 is LNHDA and CDR2 SQIVND (reference sequence). Between the trimmed V and J ends, which lost 6 bases and 1 base, there was a span of 13 bases. The CDR3 protein is CASSLDRLSNQPQHF. For the CDR3, the DNA is TGTGCCAGTAGCCTTGACAGATTAAGCAATCAGCCCCAGCATTTT.

The chain combines TRBV5-5 with TRBJ2-3; 8 nucleotides line up with TRBD1. V lost 3 bases, J lost 1 base, and 16 bases stayed unmatched. CDR1 and CDR2 (germline): SGHKS, YYEKEE (reference sequence). The CDR3 contains 19 residues. CDR3 sequence: CASSSRGQAPRVRTDTQYF. In DNA form, the CDR3 reads TGTGCCAGCAGCTCGAGGGGACAGGCGCCTCGGGTTCGCACAGATACGCAGTATTTT. Looking up the rest from reference TRBV5-5 and TRBJ2-3 gives the full variable domain: DAGVTQSPTHLIKTRGQQVTLRCSPISGHKSVSWYQQVLGQGPQFIFQYYEKEERGRGNFPDRFSARQFPNYSSELNVNALLLGDSALYLCASSSRGQAPRVRTDTQYFGPGTRLTVL.

The chain combines TRBV14 with TRBJ2-4, with D maybe TRBD1 (7 bases). The CDR3 has 16 amino acids. Trimming took off 2 bases at V and 1 base at J, with 12 bases between the two ends. The V gene's germline CDR1 is SGHDN and CDR2 FVKESK. CDR3 loop: CASSQRSGGAKNIQYF. The CDR3 DNA is TGTGCCAGCAGCCAACGGTCAGGGGGGGCCAAAAACATTCAGTACTTC.

V gene TRBV28 combines with J gene TRBJ1-2, with D perhaps TRBD1 (5 bases). CDR1 and CDR2 (germline): MDHEN, SYDVKM. The CDR3 has 15 amino acids. V was clipped by 6 bases and J by 5 bases, with 19 bases between them. The chain's CDR3 is CASRRGIGLSYGYTF. For the CDR3, the DNA is TGTGCCAGCAGGCGGGGGATTGGGCTATCGTATGGCTACACCTTC.

The CDR3 protein is CASSPSRSATDTQYF. In nucleotides, the CDR3 is TGTGCCAGCAGTCCGTCCCGTTCGGCCACAGATACGCAGTATTTT. V gene TRBV27 combines with J gene TRBJ2-3, with D unclear. The CDR3 spans 15 residues. With 5 bases removed from V and 2 bases from J, the gap between germline ends came to 14 bases. CDR1 and CDR2 (germline): MNHEY, SMNVEV (reference sequence).

The chain carries TRBV15 and TRBJ1-4; no clear D. Germline-derived CDR1 and CDR2 are LNHNV and YYDKDF (reference sequence). The CDR3 covers 14 residues. The V and J ends lost 4 bases and 7 bases respectively, with 13 bases between them. The CDR3 coding sequence is TGTGCCACCAGCAAGAGCGGAGAGGCTGAAAAACTGTTTTTT. Amino acid sequence: CATSKSGEAEKLFF.

The chain is built from TRBV29-1 and TRBJ2-7, with 10 bases aligning to TRBD1. The V gene end was trimmed by 2 bases and the J gene end by 7 bases; junction bases not matched to a gene: 5. The CDR3 runs 13 residues. Germline-derived CDR1 and CDR2 are SQVTM and ANQGSEA. The CDR3 protein is CSVERDRGGEQYF. In nucleotides, the CDR3 is TGCAGCGTTGAAAGGGACAGGGGTGGGGAGCAGTACTTC.

This rearrangement joins TRBV7-2 to TRBJ2-7; D unclear. Germline V gene lookup returns CDR1 SGHTA and CDR2 FQGNSA. Trimming removed 5 bases from V and 2 bases from J, with 19 bases in between. The CDR3 contains 16 residues. The DNA for the CDR3 is TGTGCCAGCAGCCTGGGGTCGCGTGGGGTACCCTACGAGCAGTACTTC. Protein sequence: CASSLGSRGVPYEQYF.

This clone was detected a few times. The chain carries TRBV7-8 and TRBJ1-2; no firm D call. CDR1 and CDR2 from the germline V gene are SGHVS and FQNEAQ. The V gene lost 3 bases and the J gene lost 2 bases, with 7 bases spanning the gap. The CDR3 has 13 residues. Written as DNA, the CDR3 is TGTGCCAGCAGCTTCCGGGCCAACTATGGCTACACCTTC. Residues: CASSFRANYGYTF.

The sample holds a few counts of this clone. The V and J genes are TRBV12-5 and TRBJ2-2, with TRBD2 matching over 11 bases. Germline CDR1 reads LGHNT; CDR2 reads FRNRAP. The ends lost 6 bases at V and 6 bases at J; junction bases unmatched: 6. The CDR3 is 15 residues long. The DNA for the CDR3 is TGTGCTAGTGGAGTAGCGGGAGGGCTGTCCGGGGAGCTGTTTTTT. This sequence encodes CASGVAGGLSGELFF.

The chain recombines TRBV6-1 with TRBJ2-2, with no clear D. Germline V gene data show CDR1 as MNHNS and CDR2 as SASEGT. Deletions cut 7 bases from V and 0 bases from J, with 9 bases between. This CDR3 region has 14 residues. The CDR3: CASIATTNTGELFF. CDR3 coding DNA: TGTGCCAGCATAGCTACAACGAACACCGGGGAGCTGTTTTTT.

J is TRBJ2-5 and V is TRBV10-2; D gene ambiguous. Germline V gives CDR1 WSHSY, CDR2 SAAADI. The CDR3 spans 12 residues. Trimming shortened V by 4 bases and J by 5 bases, and 8 bases separated the two germline ends. The CDR3 bases are TGCGCCAGCAGTGGCTTGGCGGAGACCCAGTACTTC. Protein product: CASSGLAETQYF.

This chain uses TRBV19 with TRBJ2-7; 13 bases map to TRBD2. V trimming: 3 bases; J trimming: 5 bases; junction bases outside the gene matches: 7. Per the germline V gene, CDR1 is LNHDA and CDR2 is SQIVND (reference sequence). CDR3 length: 16 residues. The CDR3 here is CASSIELAGGIHEQYF. Written as DNA, the CDR3 is TGTGCCAGTAGTATCGAACTAGCGGGAGGGATCCACGAGCAGTACTTC.

This clone was observed once. The chain links TRBV6-5 to TRBJ1-4; possibly TRBD1 for D (6 bases). Germline CDR1 and CDR2: MNHEY and SVGAGI. CDR3 size: 15 residues. V lost 6 bases to trimming and J lost 8 bases, with 19 bases between them. The CDR3 DNA reads as TGTGCCAGCAGCCGAACAGGGCCCCAGAAAGAAAAACTGTTTTTT. Amino acid sequence: CASSRTGPQKEKLFF.

This clone was counted once. DNA for the CDR3: TGTGCCTGGGCGAGAGGGGCTCGCACTGAAGCTTTCTTT. It encodes CAWARGARTEAFF. The chain is built from TRBV30 and TRBJ1-1, with D possibly TRBD1 on 5 matching bases. Trimming stripped 5 bases from V and 4 bases from J, with 14 bases between. This CDR3 is built from 13 residues. The germline CDR1 and CDR2 sequences are GTSNPN and SVGIG (reference sequence).

The chain links TRBV6-4 to TRBJ2-2, with D perhaps matching TRBD1 (6 bases). CDR1 and CDR2 (germline): MRHNA, SNTAGT. The CDR3 is 14 residues long. Trimming stripped 4 bases from V and 4 bases from J, with 10 bases between. The CDR3 spells CASSVGTTTGELFF. The CDR3 DNA is TGTGCCAGCAGTGTTGGGACAACCACCGGGGAGCTGTTTTTT.

The chain combines TRBV9 with TRBJ1-2, with D possibly being TRBD1 (6 bases). Trimming stripped 5 bases from V and 8 bases from J, with 22 bases between. This CDR3 is 15 amino acids long. Germline V CDR1 and CDR2: SGDLS, YYNGEE. In DNA, the CDR3 is TGTGCCAGCAGTCCCAGCCGGGGGGGCGCGCAGGGCTACACCTTC. This gives the protein CASSPSRGGAQGYTF.

This clone was counted once. The rearrangement links TRBV18 to TRBJ2-5; D gene ambiguous. CDR3 length equals 11 residues. V was pared by 8 bases and J by 1 base, with 5 bases between. CDR1 is KGHSH and CDR2 is LQKENI in the germline V gene. CDR3 sequence reads: CASEIQETQYF. DNA of the CDR3: TGTGCCAGCGAAATCCAAGAGACCCAGTACTTC.

The chain couples TRBV10-3 to TRBJ2-2, with 7 bases fitting TRBD1. The trim removed 6 bases at V and 1 base at J, leaving 5 bases unmatched. The CDR3 is 15 residues long. Per the germline V gene, CDR1 is ENHRY and CDR2 is SYGVKD. CDR3 DNA sequence: TGTGCCATCAGGAGGGGGACAGAGAACACCGGGGAGCTGTTTTTT. Protein: CAIRRGTENTGELFF.

This clone was picked up one time. The genes are TRBV5-1 and TRBJ1-2, with TRBD1 as a possible D gene (5 bases). V was trimmed by 0 bases and J by 7 bases, leaving 16 bases between them. Germline CDR1 reads SGHRS; CDR2 reads YFSETQ. The CDR3 length is 15 residues. The CDR3 here is CASSLGQLPMFGYTF. The CDR3 coding sequence is TGCGCCAGCAGCTTGGGACAGCTTCCTATGTTTGGCTACACCTTC.

Remarks on this clone: The same CDR3 arises from other DNA sequences in this sample as well. The CDR3 DNA reads as TGCGCCAGCAGCTTGGCAGGGGTGAACACCGGGGAGCTGTTTTTT. Translated: CASSLAGVNTGELFF. The V gene is TRBV5-1, the J gene TRBJ2-2, with D tentatively TRBD1 (6 bases). CDR1 and CDR2 (germline): SGHRS, YFSETQ. The germline V and J ends were trimmed by 0 bases and 1 base, with 7 bases remaining between them. CDR3 length: 15 amino acids. Looking up the rest from reference TRBV5-1 and TRBJ2-2 gives the full variable domain: KAGVTQTPRYLIKTRGQQVTLSCSPISGHRSVSWYQQTPGQGLQFLFEYFSETQRNKGNFPGRFSGRQFSNSRSEMNVSTLELGDSALYLCASSLAGVNTGELFFGEGSRLTVL.

The chain joins TRBV28 to TRBJ2-3; tentative D call: TRBD2 (7 bases). V lost 6 bases, J lost 2 bases, and 15 bases lay in between. The CDR3 is 15 residues long. The V gene's germline CDR1 is MDHEN and CDR2 SYDVKM. CDR3 DNA sequence: TGTGCCAGCAGGGGGGGGACAAAAGCCACAGATACGCAGTATTTT. Residues: CASRGGTKATDTQYF.

The rearrangement joins TRBV5-1 to TRBJ1-1; D gene uncertain. Trimming pared 4 bases from V and 4 bases from J, leaving 17 bases between. Germline lookup yields CDR1 SGHRS and CDR2 YFSETQ. The length of the CDR3 is 15 residues. CDR3 loop: CASSLIPGPVTEAFF. The CDR3 nucleotides are TGCGCCAGCAGCCTGATCCCGGGCCCTGTCACTGAAGCTTTCTTT.

The J gene is TRBJ1-5, the V gene TRBV11-2; D ambiguous. Germline values: CDR1 SGHAT, CDR2 FQNNGV. V lost 6 bases and J 1 base, leaving 7 bases between the germline ends. The CDR3 runs 13 residues. In DNA form, the CDR3 reads TGTGCCAGCAGTCCAGAGAGCAATCAGCCCCAGCATTTT. Protein: CASSPESNQPQHF.

This chain uses TRBV7-3 with TRBJ2-7; D not resolved. This CDR3 spans 14 amino acids. V lost 5 bases and J lost 4, with 15 bases in between. Germline loops: CDR1 SGHTA, CDR2 FQGTGA. The CDR3, as DNA: TGTGCCAGCAGCCCGCCCGGCCGGCCTTACGAGCAGTACTTC. Its translation: CASSPPGRPYEQYF.